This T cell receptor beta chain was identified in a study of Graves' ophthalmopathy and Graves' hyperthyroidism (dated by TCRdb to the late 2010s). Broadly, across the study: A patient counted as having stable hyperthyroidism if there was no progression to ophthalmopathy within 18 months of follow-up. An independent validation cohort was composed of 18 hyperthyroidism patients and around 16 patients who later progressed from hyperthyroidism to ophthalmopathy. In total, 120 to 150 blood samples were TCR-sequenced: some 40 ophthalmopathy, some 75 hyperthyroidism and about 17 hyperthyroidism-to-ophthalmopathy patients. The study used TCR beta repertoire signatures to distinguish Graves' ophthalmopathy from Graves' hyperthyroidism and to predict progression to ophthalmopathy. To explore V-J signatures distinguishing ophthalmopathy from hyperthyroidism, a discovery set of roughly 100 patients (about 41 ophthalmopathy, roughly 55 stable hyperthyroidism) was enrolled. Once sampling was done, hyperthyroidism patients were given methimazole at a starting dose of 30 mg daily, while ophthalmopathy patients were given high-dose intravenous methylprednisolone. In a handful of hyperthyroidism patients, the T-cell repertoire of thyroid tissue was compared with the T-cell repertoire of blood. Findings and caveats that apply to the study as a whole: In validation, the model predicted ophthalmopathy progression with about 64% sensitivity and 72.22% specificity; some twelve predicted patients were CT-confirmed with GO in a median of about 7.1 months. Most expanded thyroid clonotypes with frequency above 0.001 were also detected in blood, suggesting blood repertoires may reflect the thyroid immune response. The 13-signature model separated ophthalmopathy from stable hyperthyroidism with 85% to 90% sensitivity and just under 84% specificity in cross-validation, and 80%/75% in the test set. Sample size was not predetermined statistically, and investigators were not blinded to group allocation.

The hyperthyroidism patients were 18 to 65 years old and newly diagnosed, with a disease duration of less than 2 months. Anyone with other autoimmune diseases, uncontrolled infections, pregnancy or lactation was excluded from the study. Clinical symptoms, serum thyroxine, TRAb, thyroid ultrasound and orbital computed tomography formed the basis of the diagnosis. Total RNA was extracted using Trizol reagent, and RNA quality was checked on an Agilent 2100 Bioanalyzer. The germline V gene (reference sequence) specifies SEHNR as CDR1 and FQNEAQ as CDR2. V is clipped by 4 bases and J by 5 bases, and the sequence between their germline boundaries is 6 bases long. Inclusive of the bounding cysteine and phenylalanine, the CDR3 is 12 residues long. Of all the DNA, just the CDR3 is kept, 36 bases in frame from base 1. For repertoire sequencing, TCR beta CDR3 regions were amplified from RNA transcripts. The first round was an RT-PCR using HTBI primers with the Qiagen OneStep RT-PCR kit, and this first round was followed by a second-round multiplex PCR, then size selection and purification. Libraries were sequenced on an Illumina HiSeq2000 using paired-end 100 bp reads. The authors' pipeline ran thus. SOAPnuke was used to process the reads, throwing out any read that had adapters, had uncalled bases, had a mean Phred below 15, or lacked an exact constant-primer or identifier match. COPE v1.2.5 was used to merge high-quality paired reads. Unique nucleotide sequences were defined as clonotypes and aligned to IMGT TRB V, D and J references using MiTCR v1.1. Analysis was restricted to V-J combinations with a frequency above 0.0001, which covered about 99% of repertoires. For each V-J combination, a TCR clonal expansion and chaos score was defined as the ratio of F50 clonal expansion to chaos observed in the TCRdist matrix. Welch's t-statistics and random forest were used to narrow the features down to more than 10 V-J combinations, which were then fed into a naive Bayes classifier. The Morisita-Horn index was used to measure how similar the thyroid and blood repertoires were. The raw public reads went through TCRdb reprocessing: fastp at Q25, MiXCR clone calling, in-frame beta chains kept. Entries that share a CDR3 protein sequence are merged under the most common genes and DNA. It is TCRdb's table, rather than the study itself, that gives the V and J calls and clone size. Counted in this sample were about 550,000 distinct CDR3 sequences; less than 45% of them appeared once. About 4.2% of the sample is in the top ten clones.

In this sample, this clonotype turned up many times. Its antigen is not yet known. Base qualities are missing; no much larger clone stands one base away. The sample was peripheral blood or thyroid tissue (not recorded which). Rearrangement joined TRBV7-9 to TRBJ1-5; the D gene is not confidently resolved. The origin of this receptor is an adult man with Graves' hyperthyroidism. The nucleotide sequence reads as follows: TGTGCCAGCAGCTCCCAGGATCAGCCCCAGCATTTT. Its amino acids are CASSSQDQPQHF.